This T cell receptor (beta chain) stems from a study of blood T cell repertoires in COVID-19. Overall study: From the United States, Italy and Spain came samples of acute and convalescent COVID-19. In each case, the material was cDNA or gDNA derived from T cells, B-cell-depleted T cells, or PBMCs.

Germline V CDR1 and CDR2: MNHNY, SVGAGI (reference sequence). The CDR3 is made up of 13 amino acids. V lost 6 bases to trimming and J lost 5 bases, with 10 bases between them. Authors' analysis steps: Amplification of reference gene primers provided the estimated nucleated cell counts. Only in-frame clones appear in the TCRdb table, and some are missing; sequencing was by immunoSEQ multiplex PCR. That table furnishes V, J and clone size, whereas the DNA furnished D and trimming. The sample has approximately 140,000 clones, less than 85% seen once; the top ten hold 8.8%. The sequencing input was peripheral blood. This clonotype was obtained from a woman of 80 years or more in a cohort sampled during active or convalescent COVID-19. V is TRBV6-6 and J is TRBJ1-4; D gene uncertain. The CDR3: CASREQTNEKLFF. The CDR3 DNA follows: TGTGCCAGCAGAGAACAGACGAATGAAAAACTGTTTTTT.